Listed here are 25 T cell receptor beta chains from one sample, sequenced in a study of blood T cell repertoires in COVID-19 (dated by TCRdb to the early 2020s). Libraries were prepared through the immunoSEQ multiplex PCR assay. This immuneACCESS table, as held by TCRdb, lists in-frame sequences with V and J called but not all clones. Of the missing ones, under half trace to an unresolved V gene in checked studies; the others have no known cause. This sample lists 50,000 or so clones; about 83% were detected once. The leading ten clones occupy around 24% of the sample. Source material: peripheral blood. The receptors were gathered from a woman older than 75 with acute or convalescent COVID-19.

The chain has TRBV10-2 and TRBJ2-1; 8 positions match TRBD2. The CDR3 is 15 amino acids. Germline V gene sequence: CDR1 WSHSY, CDR2 SAAADI. The V segment lost 3 bases and the J segment 4 bases; nucleotides outside the gene matches: 5. The CDR3 region has the DNA TGCGCCAGCAGTGATTTCAGCGGGAGTTACAATGAGCAGTTCTTC. It codes for CASSDFSGSYNEQFF.

V usage is TRBV24-1 and J usage is TRBJ2-1; D is possibly TRBD2 (7 bases). The CDR3 runs to 13 residues. The ends were cut back, 9 bases at V and 1 base at J, with 9 bases in the middle. Germline V gene data show CDR1 as KGHDR and CDR2 as SFDVKD. The CDR3 is CATEGGSYNEQFF. DNA of the CDR3: TGTGCCACCGAGGGGGGGTCCTACAATGAGCAGTTCTTC.

The chain carries TRBV11-2 and TRBJ2-1; D may be TRBD1 (5 bases). The CDR3 runs to 13 residues. CDR1 is SGHAT, CDR2 FQNNGV, per germline. Trimming took 3 bases from V and 6 from J, leaving 9 bases between them. CDR3 nucleotide sequence: TGTGCCAGCAGCTTGCAGGGTGCCAATGAGCAGTTCTTC. Translated: CASSLQGANEQFF.

V gene TRBV10-3 combines with J gene TRBJ2-1, with unresolved D. Germline lookup yields CDR1 ENHRY and CDR2 SYGVKD. CDR3 length equals 16 residues. V gave up 0 bases and J gave up 0 bases, with 9 bases separating them. This CDR3 is CAISESGWSSYNEQFF. In nucleotides, the CDR3 is TGTGCCATCAGTGAGTCCGGGTGGAGCTCCTACAATGAGCAGTTCTTC.

This clone was detected only once. The chain is built from TRBV7-8 and TRBJ1-2; D is possibly TRBD1 (6 bases). V was clipped by 5 bases and J by 8 bases, with 18 bases between them. Germline values: CDR1 SGHVS, CDR2 FQNEAQ. This CDR3 is 14 amino acids long. The CDR3 spells CASSLIISGVGYTF. The CDR3 coding sequence is TGTGCCAGCAGCCTCATAATTTCAGGGGTCGGCTACACCTTC.

The chain has TRBV24-1 and TRBJ2-1; TRBD2 is a possible D gene (5 bases). CDR3 size: 16 residues. Germline assignment: CDR1 KGHDR and CDR2 SFDVKD. V was trimmed by 3 bases and J by 0 bases, leaving 11 bases between them. The chain's CDR3 is CATSDSLADSYNEQFF. Written as DNA, the CDR3 is TGTGCCACCAGTGATAGCCTAGCTGACTCCTACAATGAGCAGTTCTTC.

The chain combines TRBV23-1 with TRBJ2-3, with TRBD1 matching 12 bases. TRBV23-1 is assigned to the ORF class and has an uncertain function. The V segment lost 0 bases and the J segment 0 bases; nucleotides outside the gene matches: 16. The CDR3 has 22 residues. CDR3 coding DNA: TGCGCCAGCAGTCAATCGGATCCCCGGGACAGGGGGCCCCTGTGTAGCACAGATACGCAGTATTTT. This gives the protein CASSQSDPRDRGPLCSTDTQYF.

This clone was counted between two and nine times. The chain couples TRBV27 to TRBJ1-6, with TRBD1 identical over 8 bases. The germline V gene has CDR1 MNHEY and CDR2 SMNVEV (reference sequence). The CDR3 extends over 14 amino acids. The V and J ends lost 1 base and 14 bases, in that order; junction bases with no gene match: 7. The CDR3 bases are TGTGCCAGCAGTTTATGGGGACAGGCCAAAGCCCTCCACTTT. Its protein product is CASSLWGQAKALHF.

This rearrangement joins TRBV5-1 to TRBJ2-5; no definite D call. This CDR3 has 14 amino acids. V lost 0 bases, J lost 1 base, and 7 bases lay in between. The germline V gene has CDR1 SGHRS and CDR2 YFSETQ. The CDR3 sequence: CASSLGAVQETQYF. The CDR3 nucleotides are TGCGCCAGCAGCTTGGGGGCAGTCCAAGAGACCCAGTACTTC. Filled out from reference TRBV5-1 and TRBJ2-5, the complete variable domain reads KAGVTQTPRYLIKTRGQQVTLSCSPISGHRSVSWYQQTPGQGLQFLFEYFSETQRNKGNFPGRFSGRQFSNSRSEMNVSTLELGDSALYLCASSLGAVQETQYFGPGTRLLVL.

The chain joins TRBV7-9 to TRBJ2-2, with D unclear. The germline CDR1 and CDR2 sequences are SEHNR and FQNEAQ (reference sequence). The CDR3 is 13 residues long. The V end was cut by 8 bases, the J end by 6 bases, with 13 bases between. This CDR3 reads CASLMFGSGELFF. The CDR3 coding sequence is TGTGCCAGCTTAATGTTCGGGTCCGGGGAGCTGTTTTTT.

This clone has just a few counts. The V and J genes are TRBV3-1 (or the pseudogene TRBV3-2) and TRBJ1-2; tentative D call: TRBD1 (6 bases). The CDR3 loop spans 14 amino acids. Trimming removed 2 bases from V and 4 bases from J, with 11 bases in between. The germline V gene encodes CDR1 LGHDT and CDR2 YNNKEL (reference sequence). The DNA for the CDR3 is TGTGCCAGCAGCCAAATAACAGGGTCCTATGGCTACACCTTC. Residues: CASSQITGSYGYTF.

The genes are TRBV27 and TRBJ1-1; weak D call: TRBD1 (5 bases). CDR3 size: 15 residues. Germline V gene lookup returns CDR1 MNHEY and CDR2 SMNVEV (reference sequence). Trimming took off 6 bases at V and 3 bases at J, with 17 bases between the two ends. This chain's CDR3 is CASRPRGSGYTEAFF. The CDR3 DNA sequence: TGTGCCAGCAGACCGCGGGGGTCTGGGTACACTGAAGCTTTCTTT.

This chain uses TRBV9 with TRBJ2-5; 13 bases are shared with TRBD2. Trimming removed 4 bases from V and 4 bases from J; junction bases left unmatched: 7. This CDR3 region has 16 residues. Germline V gives CDR1 SGDLS, CDR2 YYNGEE. As DNA, the CDR3 is TGTGCCAGCAGCCCAAAACTAGCGGGGGGGGCAGAGACCCAGTACTTC. It yields the protein CASSPKLAGGAETQYF.

The gene calls are TRBV2 and TRBJ1-1, with 9 nucleotides matching TRBD1. J gave up 5 bases and V 6 bases, and 4 bases lay outside the gene matches. CDR3 length: 13 residues. In germline, CDR1 is SNHLY, CDR2 FYNNEI. The CDR3 region is CASSRQGGTEAFF. CDR3 sequence (DNA): TGTGCCAGCAGCCGACAGGGGGGTACTGAAGCTTTCTTT. Using reference TRBV2 and TRBJ1-1 for the parts outside the CDR3, the full variable domain is EPEVTQTPSHQVTQMGQEVILRCVPISNHLYFYWYRQILGQKVEFLVSFYNNEISEKSEIFDDQFSVERPDGSNFTLKIRSTKLEDSAMYFCASSRQGGTEAFFGQGTRLTVV.

V usage is TRBV10-3 and J usage is TRBJ1-2, with D perhaps matching TRBD1 (5 bases). Trimming took 2 bases from V and 3 from J, leaving 22 bases between them. This CDR3 comprises 18 residues. Germline CDR1 and CDR2: ENHRY and SYGVKD. DNA for the CDR3: TGTGCCATCAGTGAGGGGGCCGGCGGGAAAAGTGGGGACTATGGCTACACCTTC. This codes for CAISEGAGGKSGDYGYTF.

The chain combines TRBV10-3 with TRBJ2-4; D is perhaps TRBD2 (7 bases). Germline V gives CDR1 ENHRY, CDR2 SYGVKD. The CDR3 consists of 16 residues. Trimming took 0 bases from V and 4 from J, leaving 13 bases between them. The CDR3 DNA is TGTGCCATCAGTGAGTCTTTTGAGGGGGGGAAAAACATTCAGTACTTC. This translates into CAISESFEGGKNIQYF.

The chain carries TRBV2 and TRBJ2-7; D is possibly TRBD1 (6 bases). The V end was cut by 6 bases, the J end by 3 bases, with 15 bases between. Per the germline V gene, CDR1 is SNHLY and CDR2 is FYNNEI. The CDR3 consists of 14 residues. CDR3 in DNA: TGTGCCAGCAGGGCGGACAGAGGGTACTACGAGCAGTACTTC. It translates to CASRADRGYYEQYF.

The V and J genes are TRBV6-6 and TRBJ2-1; D uncertain. The V and J ends lost 6 bases and 10 bases respectively, with 10 bases between them. Germline values: CDR1 MNHNY, CDR2 SVGAGI (reference sequence). The CDR3 extends over 11 amino acids. The chain's CDR3 is CASSPIPEQFF. The CDR3 DNA is TGTGCCAGCAGCCCCATCCCCGAGCAGTTCTTC.

This sequence joins TRBV2 and TRBJ1-1, with a weak D call TRBD1 (6 bases). V was pared by 6 bases and J by 8 bases, with 25 bases between. Germline V gene sequence: CDR1 SNHLY, CDR2 FYNNEI. This CDR3 comprises 16 residues. As DNA, the CDR3 is TGTGCCAGCAGCCCGCCGAACGCCCAGGGGAGAGTCGAAGCTTTCTTT. This translates into CASSPPNAQGRVEAFF. Based on the CDR3 plus reference TRBV2 and TRBJ1-1, the full variable domain is EPEVTQTPSHQVTQMGQEVILRCVPISNHLYFYWYRQILGQKVEFLVSFYNNEISEKSEIFDDQFSVERPDGSNFTLKIRSTKLEDSAMYFCASSPPNAQGRVEAFFGQGTRLTVV.

The rearrangement links TRBV5-6 to TRBJ2-1, with a possible D match to TRBD2 (6 bases). From germline, CDR1 is SGHDT and CDR2 YYEEEE. Trimming pared 4 bases from V and 6 bases from J, leaving 11 bases between. The CDR3 contains 13 residues. CDR3 region: CASSPGTFNEQFF. For the CDR3, the DNA is TGTGCCAGCAGCCCAGGGACTTTCAATGAGCAGTTCTTC.

V usage is TRBV3-1 (or the pseudogene TRBV3-2) and J usage is TRBJ1-4; D possibly corresponds to TRBD1 (6 bases). The length of the CDR3 is 14 residues. Germline V gene lookup returns CDR1 LGHDT and CDR2 YNNKEL (reference sequence). V lost 4 bases to trimming and J lost 2 bases, with 8 bases between them. The CDR3 region is CASSRTATNEKLFF. For the CDR3, the DNA is TGTGCCAGCAGCCGGACAGCCACTAATGAAAAACTGTTTTTT.

V and J are TRBV7-8 and TRBJ2-3, with 7 bases lining up with TRBD2. Losses at the gene ends were 2 bases for V and 6 bases for J; bases not matched to a gene: 14. The CDR3 runs 17 residues. Germline CDR1 reads SGHVS; CDR2 reads FQNEAQ. The CDR3 nucleotides read TGTGCCAGCAGCTTATCGGGAGGAACTAGCCTTGGGGATACGCAGTATTTT. As protein: CASSLSGGTSLGDTQYF. The full variable domain, rest sourced from reference TRBV7-8 and TRBJ2-3, is GAGVSQSPRYKVAKRGQDVALRCDPISGHVSLFWYQQALGQGPEFLTYFQNEAQLDKSGLPSDRFFAERPEGSVSTLKIQRTQQEDSAVYLCASSLSGGTSLGDTQYFGPGTRLTVL.

The table lists this clone with a count of one. The genes are TRBV18 and TRBJ2-1, with D possibly being TRBD2 (5 bases). The ends were cut back, 6 bases at V and 0 bases at J, with 12 bases in the middle. CDR3 length: 15 residues. Germline V lookup: CDR1 KGHSH, CDR2 LQKENI. The CDR3 DNA is TGTGCCAGCTCGATTGGACTTAGCTCCTACAATGAGCAGTTCTTC. Translated: CASSIGLSSYNEQFF.

This clone is a singleton in its sample. This chain uses TRBV7-8 with TRBJ2-7; TRBD2 matches 7 bases. The CDR3 consists of 15 residues. The junction had 2 bases not matched to a gene; V was cut back by 0 bases and J by 0 bases. Germline V lookup: CDR1 SGHVS, CDR2 FQNEAQ. In DNA form, the CDR3 reads TGTGCCAGCAGCTTAGCCGGGGGGAGCTCCTACGAGCAGTACGTC. Translation: CASSLAGGSSYEQYV.

The chain is built from TRBV18 and TRBJ1-2; tentative D call: TRBD1 (6 bases). The CDR3 contains 14 residues. In germline, CDR1 is KGHSH, CDR2 LQKENI. V dropped 3 bases and J dropped 2 bases, with 10 bases sitting between them. CDR3 bases: TGTGCCAGCTCACCGGACAGCGAGAACTATGGCTACACCTTC. This gives the protein CASSPDSENYGYTF.